The 20 T cell receptor beta chains below were found in one sample sequenced in a study of cytomegalovirus exposure and HLA in healthy donors. The PCR ran on 60 Vbeta and 13 Jbeta primers. Assay used: immunoSEQ multiplex PCR; TCRdb lists only in-frame clones, some missing. The table lists 130,000 or so clones. Specimen: PBMCs. The receptors were sampled from a middle-aged woman in good health and CMV-seronegative.

J is TRBJ2-7 and V is TRBV28, with 7 bases matching TRBD2. With 11 bases clipped from V and 0 bases from J, the junction kept 4 bases outside the gene matches. CDR3 length equals 12 residues. Germline V gives CDR1 MDHEN, CDR2 SYDVKM. The CDR3 sequence: CASGGSSYEQYF. Here the CDR3 DNA reads TGTGCCTCGGGGGGAAGCTCCTACGAGCAGTACTTC. Combining the CDR3 with reference TRBV28 and TRBJ2-7 gives the whole variable domain DVKVTQSSRYLVKRTGEKVFLECVQDMDHENMFWYRQDPGLGLRLIYFSYDVKMKEKGDIPEGYSVSREKKERFSLILESASTNQTSMYLCASGGSSYEQYFGPGTRLTVT.

The chain recombines TRBV9 with TRBJ1-6; TRBD1 matches at 7 bases. This CDR3 has 16 amino acids. The germline gives CDR1 SGDLS, CDR2 YYNGEE. After removal of 3 bases from V and 0 bases from J, the junction contained 3 bases not matched to a gene. The CDR3 nucleotides are TGTGCCAGCAGCGCGACAGGGAGCTCCTATAATTCACCCCTCCACTTT. Amino acids: CASSATGSSYNSPLHF. Full variable domain (remainder filled in from reference TRBV9 and TRBJ1-6): DSGVTQTPKHLITATGQRVTLRCSPRSGDLSVYWYQQSLDQGLQFLIQYYNGEERAKGNILERFSAQQFPDLHSELNLSSLELGDSALYFCASSATGSSYNSPLHFGNGTRLTVT.

A note on this clone: Other DNA sequences within the sample encode an identical CDR3. The rearrangement joins TRBV7-3 to TRBJ1-1, with D uncertain. Germline V gene sequence: CDR1 SGHTA, CDR2 FQGTGA. The CDR3 has 13 amino acids. V lost 5 bases, J lost 1 base, and 8 bases lay in between. CDR3 in amino acids: CASSVQPNTEAFF. The DNA for the CDR3 is TGTGCCAGCAGCGTACAACCGAACACTGAAGCTTTCTTT.

The rearrangement links TRBV6-1 to TRBJ1-2, with D possibly matching TRBD1 (5 bases). Germline CDR1 reads MNHNS; CDR2 reads SASEGT. Trimming left V 2 bases short and J 4 bases short, with 14 bases between. The CDR3 extends over 15 amino acids. The CDR3 protein is CASSEWVGGSYGYTF. The CDR3 nucleotides read TGTGCCAGCAGTGAATGGGTCGGGGGATCCTATGGCTACACCTTC.

This sequence joins TRBV9 and TRBJ1-2; 8 nucleotides align to TRBD1. Germline V gene lookup returns CDR1 SGDLS and CDR2 YYNGEE. V shed 0 bases and J 4 bases; nucleotides not matched to a gene: 8. CDR3 size: 16 residues. The CDR3 loop reads CASSVAIGQGFYGYTF. CDR3 bases: TGTGCCAGCAGCGTAGCTATAGGACAGGGATTCTATGGCTACACCTTC.

This chain joins TRBV19 and TRBJ2-2; 8 nucleotides line up with TRBD1. CDR3 size: 17 residues. V dropped 6 bases and J dropped 5; count of bases not matched to a gene: 14. Germline V CDR1 and CDR2: LNHDA, SQIVND (reference sequence). CDR3 DNA sequence: TGTGCCAGTAGCCGTCGGCAGGGGGCGTTTTTGACCGGGGAGCTGTTTTTT. Protein product: CASSRRQGAFLTGELFF.

The chain recombines TRBV18 with TRBJ2-1; TRBD1 is a possible D gene (6 bases). The CDR3 length is 15 residues. Germline V CDR1 and CDR2: KGHSH, LQKENI. V lost 2 bases and J lost 1, with 9 bases in between. CDR3 DNA: TGTGCCAGCTCACCATTACAGGGTTCCTACAATGAGCAGTTCTTC. Translated, it gives CASSPLQGSYNEQFF.

The gene calls are TRBV7-2 and TRBJ1-5, with TRBD1 identical over 8 bases. J gave up 3 bases and V 5 bases, and 6 bases lay outside the gene matches. This CDR3 contains 15 residues. Germline V gives CDR1 SGHTA, CDR2 FQGNSA. CDR3 bases: TGTGCCAGCAGCCCAGGACAGGGTAACAATCAGCCCCAGCATTTT. Its translation: CASSPGQGNNQPQHF.

The genes are TRBV9 and TRBJ1-1, with TRBD1 matching over 7 bases. CDR1 and CDR2 (germline): SGDLS, YYNGEE. V gave up 3 bases and J gave up 6 bases; unmatched junction bases: 11. The CDR3 runs 15 residues. CDR3 nucleotides: TGTGCCAGCAGCGGACCCGATCACAGGGGTGCTGAAGCTTTCTTT. Translating gives CASSGPDHRGAEAFF.

A note on this clone: Other DNA sequences of this sample code for an identical CDR3. The chain has TRBV5-1 and TRBJ1-1; the D gene is possibly TRBD1 (5 bases). Per germline, CDR1 SGHRS and CDR2 YFSETQ. The V gene lost 4 bases and the J gene lost 3 bases, with 16 bases spanning the gap. CDR3 length: 15 residues. The CDR3 sequence is CASSPGGGGDTEAFF. DNA for the CDR3: TGCGCCAGCAGCCCCGGGGGGGGTGGGGACACTGAAGCTTTCTTT.

The chain joins TRBV18 to TRBJ1-1, with D maybe TRBD1 (6 bases). The germline V and J ends were trimmed by 7 bases and 1 base, with 13 bases remaining between them. The germline V gene encodes CDR1 KGHSH and CDR2 LQKENI. The CDR3 is 14 residues long. The CDR3 sequence is CASLTDRENTEAFF. The CDR3 DNA is TGTGCCAGCTTGACGGACAGAGAGAACACTGAAGCTTTCTTT.

The chain couples TRBV19 to TRBJ2-6; TRBD1 aligns across 7 bases. Germline values: CDR1 LNHDA, CDR2 SQIVND (reference sequence). After removal of 6 bases from V and 3 bases from J, the junction contained 8 bases not matched to a gene. The length of the CDR3 is 16 residues. In DNA form, the CDR3 reads TGTGCCAGTAGGAGACAGGGCGCTCTTGGGGCCAACGTCCTGACTTTC. Amino acid sequence: CASRRQGALGANVLTF.

The chain links TRBV21-1 to TRBJ1-6; the D call of TRBD1 is as the table states it, not checked on the DNA. TRBV21-1 is a recognized pseudogene. This CDR3 has 18 residues. For the CDR3, the DNA is TGTGCCAGCAGCCCATTTAAGGGGGATAGCTCCTATAATTCACCCCTCCACTTT. Translating it yields CASSPFKGDSSYNSPLHF.

V gene TRBV2 combines with J gene TRBJ1-4; 8 bases align to TRBD1. After removal of 10 bases from V and 0 bases from J, the junction contained 16 bases not matched to a gene. Germline V CDR1 and CDR2: SNHLY, FYNNEI. This CDR3 contains 18 residues. The CDR3 region is CAISAVGQGITTNEKLFF. CDR3 DNA: TGTGCCATCTCAGCTGTCGGACAGGGCATAACAACTAATGAAAAACTGTTTTTT.

This chain joins TRBV11-2 and TRBJ1-1, with D perhaps TRBD1 (5 bases). The germline V gene has CDR1 SGHAT and CDR2 FQNNGV. The V end was cut by 5 bases, the J end by 5 bases, with 15 bases between. The CDR3 is made up of 14 amino acids. CDR3 amino acids: CASSLIRGKTEAFF. In nucleotides, the CDR3 is TGTGCCAGCAGCCTAATACGGGGGAAGACTGAAGCTTTCTTT. The full variable domain, its missing parts supplied by reference TRBV11-2 and TRBJ1-1, is EAGVAQSPRYKIIEKRQSVAFWCNPISGHATLYWYQQILGQGPKLLIQFQNNGVVDDSQLPKDRFSAERLKGVDSTLKIQPAKLEDSAVYLCASSLIRGKTEAFFGQGTRLTVV.

The V and J genes are TRBV7-3 and TRBJ1-2, with D possibly matching TRBD1 (6 bases). Trimming took 0 bases from V and 4 from J, leaving 15 bases between them. Germline-derived CDR1 and CDR2 are SGHTA and FQGTGA. CDR3 length equals 16 residues. The CDR3 DNA follows: TGTGCCAGCAGCTTAACTCGGGAGGGGGGCATCTATGGCTACACCTTC. Protein: CASSLTREGGIYGYTF.

This chain uses TRBV19 with TRBJ2-1; D perhaps matches TRBD2 (7 bases). CDR1 and CDR2 (germline): LNHDA, SQIVND (reference sequence). CDR3 length equals 16 residues. Trimming pared 7 bases from V and 2 bases from J, leaving 18 bases between. CDR3: CASTHPGGPPYNEQFF. CDR3 coding DNA: TGTGCCAGTACCCACCCCGGGGGGCCCCCCTACAATGAGCAGTTCTTC. Combining the CDR3 with reference TRBV19 and TRBJ2-1 gives the whole variable domain DGGITQSPKYLFRKEGQNVTLSCEQNLNHDAMYWYRQDPGQGLRLIYYSQIVNDFQKGDIAEGYSVSREKKESFPLTVTSAQKNPTAFYLCASTHPGGPPYNEQFFGPGTRLTVL.

The chain has TRBV5-6 and TRBJ1-1; 10 bases map to TRBD1. The V gene's germline CDR1 is SGHDT and CDR2 YYEEEE. The trim removed 4 bases at V and 3 bases at J, leaving 3 bases unmatched. The CDR3 is made up of 14 amino acids. The DNA for the CDR3 is TGTGCCAGCAGCGGGGACAGGGGATACACTGAAGCTTTCTTT. Its protein is CASSGDRGYTEAFF. Based on the CDR3 plus reference TRBV5-6 and TRBJ1-1, the full variable domain is DAGVTQSPTHLIKTRGQQVTLRCSPKSGHDTVSWYQQALGQGPQFIFQYYEEEERQRGNFPDRFSGHQFPNYSSELNVNALLLGDSALYLCASSGDRGYTEAFFGQGTRLTVV.

J is TRBJ1-5 and V is TRBV28; D may be TRBD1 (5 bases). Germline lookup yields CDR1 MDHEN and CDR2 SYDVKM. This CDR3 comprises 12 residues. Trimming removed 11 bases at V and 7 bases at J, with 15 bases between. The CDR3: CAGGTVEQPQHF. The CDR3 DNA is TGTGCCGGAGGGACTGTGGAACAGCCCCAGCATTTT.

V usage is TRBV28 and J usage is TRBJ1-6; the match to TRBD1 covers 9 bases. This CDR3 is built from 16 residues. Germline V gene sequence: CDR1 MDHEN, CDR2 SYDVKM. The V segment lost 5 bases and the J segment 7 bases; nucleotides outside the gene matches: 9. CDR3 amino acids: CASSLGQGGYNSPLHF. In DNA, the CDR3 is TGTGCCAGCAGTCTGGGACAGGGTGGCTACAATTCACCCCTCCACTTT.